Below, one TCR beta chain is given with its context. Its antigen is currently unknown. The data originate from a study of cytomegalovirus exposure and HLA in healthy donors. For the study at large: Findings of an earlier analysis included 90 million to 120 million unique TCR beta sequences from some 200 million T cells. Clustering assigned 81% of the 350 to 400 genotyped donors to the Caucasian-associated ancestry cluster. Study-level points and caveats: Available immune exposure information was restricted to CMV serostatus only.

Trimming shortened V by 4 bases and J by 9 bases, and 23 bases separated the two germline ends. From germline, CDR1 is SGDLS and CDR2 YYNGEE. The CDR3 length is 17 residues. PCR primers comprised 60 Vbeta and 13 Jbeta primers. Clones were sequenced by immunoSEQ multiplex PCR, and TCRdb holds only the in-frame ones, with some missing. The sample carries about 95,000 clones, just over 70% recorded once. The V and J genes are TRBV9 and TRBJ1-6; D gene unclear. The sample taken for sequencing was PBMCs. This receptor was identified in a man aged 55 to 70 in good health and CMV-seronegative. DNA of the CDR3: TGTGCCAGCAGCTTTGACGGCAGCCGGGAGATAGGTTCACCCCTCCACTTT. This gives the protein CASSFDGSREIGSPLHF.